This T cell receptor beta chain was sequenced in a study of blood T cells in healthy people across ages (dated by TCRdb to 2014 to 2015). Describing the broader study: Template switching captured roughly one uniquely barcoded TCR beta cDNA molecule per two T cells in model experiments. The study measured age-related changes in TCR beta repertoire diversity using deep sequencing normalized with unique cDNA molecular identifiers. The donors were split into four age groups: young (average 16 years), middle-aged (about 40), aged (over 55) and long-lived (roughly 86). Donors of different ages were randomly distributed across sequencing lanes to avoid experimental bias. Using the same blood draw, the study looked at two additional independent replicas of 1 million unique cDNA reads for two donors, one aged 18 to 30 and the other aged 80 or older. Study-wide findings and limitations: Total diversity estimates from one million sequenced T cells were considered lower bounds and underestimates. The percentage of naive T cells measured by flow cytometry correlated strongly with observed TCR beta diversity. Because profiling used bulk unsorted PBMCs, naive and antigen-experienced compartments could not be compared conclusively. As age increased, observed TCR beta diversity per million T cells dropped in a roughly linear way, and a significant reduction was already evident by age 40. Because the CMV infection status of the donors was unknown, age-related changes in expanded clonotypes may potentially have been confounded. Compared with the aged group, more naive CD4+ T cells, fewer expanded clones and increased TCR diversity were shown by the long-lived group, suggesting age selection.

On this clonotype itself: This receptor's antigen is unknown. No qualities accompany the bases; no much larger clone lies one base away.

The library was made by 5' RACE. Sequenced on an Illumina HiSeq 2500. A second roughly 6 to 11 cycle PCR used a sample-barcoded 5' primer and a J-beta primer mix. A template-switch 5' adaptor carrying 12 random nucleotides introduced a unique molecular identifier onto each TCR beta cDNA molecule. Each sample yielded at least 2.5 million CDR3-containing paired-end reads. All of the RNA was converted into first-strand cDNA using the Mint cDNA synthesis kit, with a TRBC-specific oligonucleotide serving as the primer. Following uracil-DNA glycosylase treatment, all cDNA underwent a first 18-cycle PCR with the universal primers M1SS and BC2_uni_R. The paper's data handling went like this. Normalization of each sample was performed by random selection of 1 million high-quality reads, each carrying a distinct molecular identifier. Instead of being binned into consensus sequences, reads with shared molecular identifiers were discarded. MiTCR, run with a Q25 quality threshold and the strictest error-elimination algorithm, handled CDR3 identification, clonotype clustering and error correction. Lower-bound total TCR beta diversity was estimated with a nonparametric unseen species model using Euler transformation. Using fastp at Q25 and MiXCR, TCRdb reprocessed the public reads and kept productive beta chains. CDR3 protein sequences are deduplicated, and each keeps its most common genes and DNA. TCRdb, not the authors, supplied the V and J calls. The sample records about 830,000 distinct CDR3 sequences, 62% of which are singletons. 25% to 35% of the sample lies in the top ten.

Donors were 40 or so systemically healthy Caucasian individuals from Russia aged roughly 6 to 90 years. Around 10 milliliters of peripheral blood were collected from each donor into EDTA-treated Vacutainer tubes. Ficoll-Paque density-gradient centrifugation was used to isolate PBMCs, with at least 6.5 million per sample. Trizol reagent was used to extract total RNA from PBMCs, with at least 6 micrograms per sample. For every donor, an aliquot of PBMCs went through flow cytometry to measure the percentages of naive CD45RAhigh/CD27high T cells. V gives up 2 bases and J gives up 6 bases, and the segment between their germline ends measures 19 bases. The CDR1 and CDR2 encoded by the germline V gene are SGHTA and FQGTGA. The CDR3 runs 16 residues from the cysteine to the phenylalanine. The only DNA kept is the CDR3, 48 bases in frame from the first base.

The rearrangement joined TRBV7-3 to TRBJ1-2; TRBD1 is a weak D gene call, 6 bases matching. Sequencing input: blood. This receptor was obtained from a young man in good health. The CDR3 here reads CASSLGGARGADGYTF. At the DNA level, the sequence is TGTGCCAGCAGCTTAGGTGGAGCCAGGGGCGCGGATGGCTACACCTTC. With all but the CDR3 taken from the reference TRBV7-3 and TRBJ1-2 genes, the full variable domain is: GAGVSQTPSNKVTEKGKYVELRCDPISGHTALYWYRQSLGQGPEFLIYFQGTGAADDSGLPNDRFFAVRPEGSVSTLKIQRTERGDSAVYLCASSLGGARGADGYTFGSGTRLTVV.